Included here is one T cell receptor (beta chain) sequence, with context. Its antigen is currently unknown. Unique molecular identifiers were incorporated into the prepared TCRbeta library. MiXCR was run by TCRdb on the PCR reads, yielding one entry per CDR3 protein. The data contain roughly 670,000 distinct CDR3 sequences, about an eighth of them singletons. This sample is drawn from a study of T-cell reconstitution after alpha-beta-depleted transplantation in children. Study findings and constraints: Alpha-beta T cells about two months after transplant reportedly derived from several hundred expanded graft clones. It was surviving recipient T cells and thymic progenitors that gave some patients high TCRbeta diversity at day 60. At one year after transplant, newly produced T cells mostly accounted for T-cell counts and diversity.

This CDR3 has 14 residues. Trimming removed 2 bases from V and 3 bases from J, with 10 bases in between. CDR1 and CDR2 (germline): MNHEY, SVGAGI. The rearrangement links TRBV6-5 to TRBJ2-5; no reliable D call. Source: PBMCs, taken before TCRalphabeta/CD19-depleted stem cell transplant. This TCR was sampled from a girl aged 2 to 10 with congenital amegakaryocytic thrombocytopenia, due to receive a stem cell transplant. CDR3 nucleotide sequence: TGTGCCAGCAGTTACGGACCTGCTGAAGAGACCCAGTACTTC. It codes for CASSYGPAEETQYF.